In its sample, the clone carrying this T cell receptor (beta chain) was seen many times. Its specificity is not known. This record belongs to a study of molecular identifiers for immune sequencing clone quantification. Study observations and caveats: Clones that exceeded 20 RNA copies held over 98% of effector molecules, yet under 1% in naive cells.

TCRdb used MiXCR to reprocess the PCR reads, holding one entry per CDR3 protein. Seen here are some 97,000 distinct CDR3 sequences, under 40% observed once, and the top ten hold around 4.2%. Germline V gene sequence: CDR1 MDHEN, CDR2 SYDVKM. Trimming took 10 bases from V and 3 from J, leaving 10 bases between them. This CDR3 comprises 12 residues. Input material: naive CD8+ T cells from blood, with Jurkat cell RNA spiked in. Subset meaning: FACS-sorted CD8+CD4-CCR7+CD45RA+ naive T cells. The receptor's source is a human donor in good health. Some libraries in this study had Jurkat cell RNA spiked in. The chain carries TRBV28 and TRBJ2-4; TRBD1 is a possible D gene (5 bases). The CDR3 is CATSQGKNIQYF. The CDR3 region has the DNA TGTGCCACCTCGCAGGGCAAAAACATTCAGTACTTC.